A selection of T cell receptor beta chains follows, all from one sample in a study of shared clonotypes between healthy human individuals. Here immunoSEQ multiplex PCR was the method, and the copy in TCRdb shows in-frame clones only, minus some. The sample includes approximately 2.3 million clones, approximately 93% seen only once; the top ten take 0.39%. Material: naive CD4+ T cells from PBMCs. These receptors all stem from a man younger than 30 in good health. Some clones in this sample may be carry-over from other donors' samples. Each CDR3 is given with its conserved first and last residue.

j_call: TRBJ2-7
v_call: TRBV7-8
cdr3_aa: CASSLVIIGDRVSYEQYF

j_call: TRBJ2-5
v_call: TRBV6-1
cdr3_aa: CASSRDYLPETQYF

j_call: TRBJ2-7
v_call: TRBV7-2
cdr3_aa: CASSFMRDYEQYF

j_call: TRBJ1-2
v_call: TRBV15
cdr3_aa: CATSRGDRGQGYGYTF

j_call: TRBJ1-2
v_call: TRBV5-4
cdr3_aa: CASSSFQGYGYTF

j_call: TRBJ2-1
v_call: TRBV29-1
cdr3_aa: CSVRGRNEQFF

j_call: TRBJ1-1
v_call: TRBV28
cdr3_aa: CASANPARAEAFF

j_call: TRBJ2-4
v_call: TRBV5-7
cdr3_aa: CASSRQKGGQEAKNIQYF

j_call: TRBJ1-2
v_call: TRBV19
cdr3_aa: CASSIRGSSPTNYGYTF

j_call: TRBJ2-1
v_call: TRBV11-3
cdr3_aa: CASSSTSQRGSYNEQFF

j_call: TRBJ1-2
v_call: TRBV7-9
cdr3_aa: CASSTPTGITNYGYTF

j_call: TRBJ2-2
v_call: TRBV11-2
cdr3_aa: CASSAFAGDTGELFF

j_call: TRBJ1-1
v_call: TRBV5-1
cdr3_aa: CASSLAGGAAYTEAFF

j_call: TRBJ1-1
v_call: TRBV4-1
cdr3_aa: CASSQRGNGVTAEAFF

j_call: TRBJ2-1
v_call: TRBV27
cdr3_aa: CASSLAGKYNEQFF

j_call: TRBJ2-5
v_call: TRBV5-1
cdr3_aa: CASKRTSGQETQYF

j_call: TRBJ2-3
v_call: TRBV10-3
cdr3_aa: CAIRGPMSGGTDTQYF

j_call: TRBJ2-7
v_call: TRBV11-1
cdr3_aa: CASSLGDSSYEQYF

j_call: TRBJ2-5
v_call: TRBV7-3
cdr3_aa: CASSLAGVGETQYF

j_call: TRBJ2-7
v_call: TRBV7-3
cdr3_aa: CASSPTGGSREQYF

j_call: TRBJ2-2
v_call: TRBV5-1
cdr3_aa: CASSLVGLWGDTGELFF

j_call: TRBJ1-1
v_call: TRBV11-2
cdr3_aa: CASRVTDRQAFF